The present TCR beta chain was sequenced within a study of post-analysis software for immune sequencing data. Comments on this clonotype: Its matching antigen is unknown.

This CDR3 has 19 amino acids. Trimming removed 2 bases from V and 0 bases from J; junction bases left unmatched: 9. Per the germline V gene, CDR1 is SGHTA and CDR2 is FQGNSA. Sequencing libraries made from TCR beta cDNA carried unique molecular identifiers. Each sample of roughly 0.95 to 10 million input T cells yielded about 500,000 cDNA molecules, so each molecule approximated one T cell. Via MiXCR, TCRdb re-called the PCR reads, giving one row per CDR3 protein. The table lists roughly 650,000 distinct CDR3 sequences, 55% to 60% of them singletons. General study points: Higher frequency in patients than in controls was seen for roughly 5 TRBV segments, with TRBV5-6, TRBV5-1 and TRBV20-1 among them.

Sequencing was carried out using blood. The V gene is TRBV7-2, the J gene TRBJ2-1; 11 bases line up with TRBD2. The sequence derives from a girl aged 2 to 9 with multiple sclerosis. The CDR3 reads CASSLRRLAGGSSYNEQFF. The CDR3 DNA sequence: TGTGCCAGCAGCTTAAGGCGGCTAGCGGGGGGTTCCTCCTACAATGAGCAGTTCTTC. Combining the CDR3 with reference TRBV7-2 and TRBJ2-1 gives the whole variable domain GAGVSQSPSNKVTEKGKDVELRCDPISGHTALYWYRQSLGQGLEFLIYFQGNSAPDKSGLPSDRFSAERTGGSVSTLTIQRTQQEDSAVYLCASSLRRLAGGSSYNEQFFGPGTRLTVL.